These 15 T cell receptor beta chains came from one sample sequenced in a study of blood T cell repertoires in COVID-19 (dated by TCRdb to the early 2020s). The library was prepared using the immunoSEQ multiplex PCR assay. TCRdb's version of the immuneACCESS table is confined to in-frame rearrangements and falls short of the full clone set. An unresolved V gene accounts for under half of the shortfall where checked; the remainder is of unknown origin. The sample table records approximately 390,000 clones; 90% of these occur just once. Of the sample, 6.5% falls within the top ten clones. The source material was peripheral blood. Receptor source: a man between 18 and 35 years old with active or convalescent COVID-19.

J is TRBJ2-1 and V is TRBV3-1 (or the pseudogene TRBV3-2), with D perhaps matching TRBD2 (5 bases). This CDR3 is 13 amino acids long. The germline V and J ends were trimmed by 2 bases and 8 bases, with 10 bases remaining between them. The germline V gene encodes CDR1 LGHDT and CDR2 YNNKEL (reference sequence). CDR3 amino acids: CASSQLAGDEQFF. For the CDR3, the DNA is TGTGCCAGCAGCCAACTAGCCGGGGATGAGCAGTTCTTC.

This sequence joins TRBV6-2 or TRBV6-3 and TRBJ2-7, with D unresolved. From germline, CDR1 is MNHEY and CDR2 SVGEGT. V lost 2 bases and J lost 5, with 13 bases in between. This CDR3 spans 14 amino acids. CDR3 sequence (DNA): TGTGCCAGCAGTTACCGCCCCCGGTCCCACGAGCAGTACTTC. Translation: CASSYRPRSHEQYF.

This clone was counted between two and nine times. The genes are TRBV2 and TRBJ1-2, with no clear D. Trimming left V 1 base short and J 8 bases short, with 14 bases between. This CDR3 is built from 14 residues. In germline, CDR1 is SNHLY, CDR2 FYNNEI. For the CDR3, the DNA is TGTGCCAGCAGTGAAGAGTCCCAAGAGTGGGGCTACACCTTC. Residues: CASSEESQEWGYTF.

This rearrangement joins TRBV7-2 to TRBJ1-2; D uncertain. The CDR3 totals 16 residues. Trimming removed 0 bases from V and 7 bases from J, with 18 bases in between. CDR1 SGHTA and CDR2 FQGNSA come from the germline V gene. The chain's CDR3 is CASSLALSSRVSGYTF. CDR3 in DNA: TGTGCCAGCAGCTTAGCTCTGTCCTCCCGAGTTAGTGGCTACACCTTC.

V is TRBV7-8 and J is TRBJ1-6; TRBD1 is a possible D gene (6 bases). CDR1 is SGHVS, CDR2 FQNEAQ, per germline. Between the trimmed V and J ends, which lost 6 bases and 3 bases, there was a span of 9 bases. The CDR3 is 14 residues long. CDR3: CASRTGHYNSPLHF. The CDR3 DNA reads as TGTGCCAGCAGGACAGGACACTATAATTCACCCCTCCACTTT.

Comments on this clone: This sample also contains other DNA sequences that code for the same CDR3. The V and J genes are TRBV18 and TRBJ2-5; possibly TRBD2 for D (5 bases). V lost 3 bases to trimming and J lost 5 bases, with 10 bases between them. This CDR3 region has 13 residues. Per the germline V gene, CDR1 is KGHSH and CDR2 is LQKENI. CDR3 sequence: CASSPPGKETQYF. The CDR3 bases are TGTGCCAGCTCACCCCCGGGGAAGGAGACCCAGTACTTC.

This chain joins TRBV9 and TRBJ2-5; a possible D gene is TRBD1 (5 bases). CDR1 and CDR2 (germline): SGDLS, YYNGEE. Trimming removed 4 bases at V and 5 bases at J, with 12 bases between. CDR3 length: 13 residues. Here the CDR3 DNA reads TGTGCCAGCAGCCCCCGCTCAGGGGAGACCCAGTACTTC. This encodes CASSPRSGETQYF.

In regard to this clone: This CDR3 is also generated by other DNA sequences in the sample. The V and J genes are TRBV7-3 and TRBJ1-1; D call uncertain. With 6 bases removed from V and 1 base from J, the gap between germline ends came to 12 bases. The CDR3 spans 14 residues. Germline assignment: CDR1 SGHTA and CDR2 FQGTGA. The CDR3 reads CASSPLERNTEAFF. Written as DNA, the CDR3 is TGTGCCAGCAGTCCGCTAGAGAGGAACACTGAAGCTTTCTTT.

This clone was picked up one time. This chain uses TRBV27 with TRBJ2-3, with D perhaps TRBD2 (6 bases). V was trimmed by 6 bases and J by 4 bases, leaving 11 bases between them. CDR3 length: 13 amino acids. Germline-derived CDR1 and CDR2 are MNHEY and SMNVEV (reference sequence). The CDR3 loop reads CASSPGVPDTQYF. CDR3 DNA sequence: TGTGCCAGCAGCCCGGGGGTCCCAGATACGCAGTATTTT.

V gene TRBV10-2 combines with J gene TRBJ2-7, with 10 nucleotides matching TRBD2. CDR1 and CDR2 from the germline V gene are WSHSY and SAAADI. The CDR3 loop spans 15 amino acids. The junction had 7 bases not matched to a gene; V was cut back by 6 bases and J by 2 bases. The CDR3 bases are TGCGCCAGCAGGTATCTAGCGGGAGATACCTACGAGCAGTACTTC. Its protein product is CASRYLAGDTYEQYF.

This chain joins TRBV5-4 and TRBJ2-3; perhaps TRBD1 as D (5 bases). The germline CDR1 and CDR2 sequences are SGHNT and YYREEE (reference sequence). V was shortened by 3 bases and J by 1 base, with 15 bases between the two germline ends. CDR3 length: 16 residues. The CDR3 nucleotides are TGTGCCAGCAGCTCAAGACTCATAGGGGGCACAGATACGCAGTATTTT. It translates to CASSSRLIGGTDTQYF.

This clone was seen only once. The chain is built from TRBV4-3 and TRBJ2-1; D is unresolved. CDR3 length equals 14 residues. CDR1 and CDR2 from the germline V gene are LGHNA and YSLEER. V was clipped by 0 bases and J by 7 bases, with 10 bases between them. The CDR3 DNA follows: TGCGCCAGCAGCCAAGACAAACCGACTAATGAGCAGTTCTTC. Amino acids: CASSQDKPTNEQFF.

The chain links TRBV11-3 to TRBJ2-1, with 10 bases lining up with TRBD2. The CDR3 runs to 15 residues. CDR1 is SGHNT and CDR2 is YENEEA in the germline V gene. With 5 bases clipped from V and 5 bases from J, the junction kept 6 bases outside the gene matches. The CDR3 DNA is TGTGCCAGCAGCGCCCGGACTAGCGGAAACAATGAGCAGTTCTTC. Its protein product is CASSARTSGNNEQFF.

The rearrangement links TRBV28 to TRBJ1-6; D is perhaps TRBD1 (5 bases). CDR1 is MDHEN, CDR2 SYDVKM, per germline. CDR3 length: 18 residues. Trimming took off 5 bases at V and 9 bases at J, with 26 bases between the two ends. The CDR3 bases are TGTGCCAGCAGTCCAATATTACCCCGAGAGGGACTAATTTCACCCCTCCACTTT. This gives the protein CASSPILPREGLISPLHF.

This chain uses TRBV9 with TRBJ2-2, with D possibly matching TRBD1 (5 bases). V was cut by 5 bases and J by 1 base, with 9 bases left in between. The CDR3 contains 14 residues. Germline loops: CDR1 SGDLS, CDR2 YYNGEE. DNA of the CDR3: TGTGCCAGCAGAAGTAGGGGGAACACCGGGGAGCTGTTTTTT. Translated: CASRSRGNTGELFF.